This T cell receptor (beta chain) was observed in a study of T cells expressing NK-cell markers (dated by TCRdb to 2020 to 2022). The study in broad terms: About 8 donors provided sorted CD3+CD56+NKG2C+, CD3+CD56+NKG2C- and CD3+CD56-NKG2C+ T-cell subsets, whose TCR beta-chain repertoires were profiled. Among the eight sequenced donors, seven were HCMV-seropositive and one was HCMV-seronegative. The study sequenced eight donors, all healthy volunteers chosen at random: three men and five women. The libraries were sequenced on Illumina HiSeq 2000/2500, MiSeq or NextSeq, producing 2 x 150 bp reads.

General conclusions and limits of the study: For five or six donors, the dominant CD3+CD56+NKG2C+ clonotypes were among the top 10 CD8+ clonotypes and accounted for roughly 1.0-7.5% of CD8+ T cells. Whether the expanded NKG2C-expressing T cell clones were specific for HCMV antigens remained unclear. Those dominant clonotypes were again the most abundant among CD3+CD56-NKG2C+ cells in a few donors, at about 28.3-60.1%.

CDR1 and CDR2 (MGHDK, SYGVNS) derive from the germline V gene. From cysteine to phenylalanine, the CDR3 is 11 amino acids long. Only the protein is available. Regarding this clonotype: This receptor's antigen is unknown.

The data were produced on an Illumina HiSeq 2000. TCR beta cDNA libraries were prepared using 5'RACE template switching, which introduced a universal primer site and unique molecular identifiers. Priming for cDNA synthesis came from the TCR beta constant segment, and two successive PCR amplification steps followed. The study's processing was this. MIGEC handled demultiplexing of the reads and grouping by UMI, while MiTCR was used to assemble and quantify clonotypes. To exclude erroneous sequences, only TCR cDNA sequences supported by at least two reads were retained. The tcR package was used for downstream repertoire analysis, and clonotypes were matched across fractions by CDR3 nucleotide sequence plus V segment. VDJmatch was used to annotate antigen specificity against VDJdb, with one amino acid substitution allowed in CDR3. After TCRdb reprocessed the reads, each CDR3 protein sequence was kept as one row, without DNA. TCRdb, not the authors, supplied the V and J calls. The table for this sample shows around 550,000 distinct CDR3 sequences. The top ten constitute approximately 3.5% of the sample.

A commercial ELISA kit detecting HCMV-specific IgG in serum was used to determine HCMV serostatus. Ficoll density gradient centrifugation was used to isolate peripheral blood mononuclear cells from blood. The chain is encoded by TRBV25-1 joined to TRBJ1-1; the D call of TRBD1 rests on TCRdb alone, since no DNA is present to check it. The sequence was collected from a man aged 18 to 35 in good health. Donor details come from another sample of the same person, matched by shared clones. Sequenced material: blood T cells: a sorted CD56 or NKG2C T cell subset, CD4+ or CD8+ T cells, or bulk PBMC T cells (not recorded which). For the CDR3, the sequence is CASSSPGVAFF.